Presented here are 26 T cell receptor beta chains from one specimen sequenced in a study of cytotoxic CD8 clonotypes in ibrutinib-treated CLL. Libraries were prepared by immunoSEQ multiplex PCR; TCRdb keeps only in-frame clonotypes and omits some of them. The sample records over 120,000 clones, about 70% being singletons. Sequences were derived from PBMCs, sampled after 24 months of ibrutinib treatment. The receptors shown here come from a human donor with chronic lymphocytic leukemia.

The CDR3 sequence: CASSLFSSGGTDTQYF. In nucleotides, the CDR3 is TGTGCCAGCAGCTTGTTCTCTAGCGGGGGCACAGATACGCAGTATTTT. The chain employs TRBV5-4 and TRBJ2-3; 9 positions agree with TRBD2. Germline CDR1 SGHNT, CDR2 YYREEE (reference sequence). The CDR3 loop spans 16 amino acids. V shed 1 base, J shed 1 base, and the junction held 4 bases outside the gene matches.

The V and J genes are TRBV6-5 and TRBJ1-2, with D possibly being TRBD1 (6 bases). CDR3 length equals 15 residues. V was shortened by 0 bases and J by 2 bases, with 10 bases between the two germline ends. In germline, CDR1 is MNHEY, CDR2 SVGAGI. The CDR3 region is CASSYSWTENYGYTF. CDR3 DNA: TGTGCCAGCAGTTACTCGTGGACAGAAAACTATGGCTACACCTTC.

This clone was recorded at least ten times. This chain links TRBV19 with TRBJ2-7, with TRBD1 matching 10 bases. Germline assignment: CDR1 LNHDA and CDR2 SQIVND (reference sequence). This CDR3 is built from 14 residues. Losses at the gene ends were 9 bases for V and 6 bases for J; bases not matched to a gene: 11. CDR3 in amino acids: CASKPPGQGSEQYF. The CDR3 nucleotides are TGTGCCAGCAAACCTCCGGGACAGGGGTCCGAGCAGTACTTC.

The chain couples TRBV28 to TRBJ1-5; no clear D gene. The CDR3 loop spans 13 amino acids. Trimming pared 7 bases from V and 2 bases from J, leaving 9 bases between. Germline CDR1 is MDHEN and CDR2 is SYDVKM. The CDR3 loop reads CASTPFGNQPQHF. CDR3 bases: TGTGCCAGCACCCCCTTCGGCAATCAGCCCCAGCATTTT.

This chain joins TRBV9 and TRBJ2-1; 9 bases are a match to TRBD2. Per germline, CDR1 SGDLS and CDR2 YYNGEE. The CDR3 is 15 amino acids. Germline trimming cut 4 bases from V and 5 bases from J; bases unmatched to any gene: 7. In DNA, the CDR3 is TGTGCCAGCAGCTCCAGCGGGAGGACCGACAATGAGCAGTTCTTC. This translates into CASSSSGRTDNEQFF. Drawing the rest from reference TRBV9 and TRBJ2-1, the complete variable domain is DSGVTQTPKHLITATGQRVTLRCSPRSGDLSVYWYQQSLDQGLQFLIQYYNGEERAKGNILERFSAQQFPDLHSELNLSSLELGDSALYFCASSSSGRTDNEQFFGPGTRLTVL.

In this sample, this clone turned up a few times. The V gene is TRBV4-1, the J gene TRBJ1-3, with D unclear. The V and J ends lost 0 bases and 10 bases respectively, with 7 bases between them. The germline CDR1 and CDR2 sequences are MGHRA and YSYEKL. This CDR3 has 12 amino acids. CDR3 protein: CASSQDGRTIYF. Written as DNA, the CDR3 is TGCGCCAGCAGCCAAGACGGGCGAACCATATATTTT.

Only a few counts were recorded for this clone. The V and J genes are TRBV14 and TRBJ2-1; D uncertain. Trimming pared 4 bases from V and 4 bases from J, leaving 17 bases between. The CDR3 sequence is 16 residues long. The germline CDR1 and CDR2 sequences are SGHDN and FVKESK. Here the CDR3 reads CASSPTLLWAYNEQFF. DNA for the CDR3: TGTGCCAGCAGCCCCACCCTCCTGTGGGCTTACAATGAGCAGTTCTTC.

The rearrangement uses TRBV19 and TRBJ2-6, with TRBD1 matching 9 bases. V dropped 5 bases and J dropped 4; count of bases not matched to a gene: 9. This CDR3 has 17 amino acids. The germline V gene encodes CDR1 LNHDA and CDR2 SQIVND (reference sequence). In DNA form, the CDR3 reads TGTGCCAGTAGTCCGGACAGGGGACGCGTCGGGGCCAACGTCCTGACTTTC. Its protein is CASSPDRGRVGANVLTF.

Turning to this clone: An end of the junction differs from the germline gene, which may be a read error. The rearrangement joins TRBV5-1 to TRBJ2-7; D is uncertain. Per germline, CDR1 SGHRS and CDR2 YFSETQ. This CDR3 is 13 amino acids long. Here the CDR3 DNA reads TGCGCCAGCAGCTTGGGCTTCTCCAACGAGCAGTACTTC. The encoded protein is CASSLGFSNEQYF.

The V and J genes are TRBV2 and TRBJ1-2; 7 bases fit TRBD1. CDR3 length equals 11 residues. V gave up 6 bases and J gave up 8 bases; unmatched junction bases: 3. CDR1 SNHLY and CDR2 FYNNEI come from the germline V gene. Here the CDR3 reads CASSTGVGYTF. The CDR3 DNA reads TGTGCCAGCAGCACAGGGGTCGGCTACACCTTC.

CDR3 in amino acids: CASSIAASPTYNEQFF. The CDR3, as DNA: TGTGCCAGTAGTATAGCTGCTAGCCCAACCTACAATGAGCAGTTCTTC. V is TRBV19 and J is TRBJ2-1; a possible D gene is TRBD2 (5 bases). The CDR3 runs 16 residues. The V gene's germline CDR1 is LNHDA and CDR2 SQIVND (reference sequence). Trimming left V 1 base short and J 2 bases short, with 12 bases between.

This chain links TRBV5-1 with TRBJ1-5; possibly TRBD1 for D (5 bases). Between the trimmed V and J ends, which lost 0 bases and 3 bases, there was a span of 10 bases. This CDR3 region has 15 residues. Germline V gene data show CDR1 as SGHRS and CDR2 as YFSETQ. The CDR3 DNA reads as TGCGCCAGCAGCTTGGGGGGGAATCCCAATCAGCCCCAGCATTTT. This sequence encodes CASSLGGNPNQPQHF.

Only one count was recorded for this clone. The V call is TRBV28, the J call TRBJ1-4; TRBD1 is a possible D gene (5 bases). Germline CDR1 and CDR2: MDHEN and SYDVKM. V was cut by 3 bases and J by 7 bases, with 18 bases left in between. The CDR3 is 16 residues long. CDR3 nucleotides: TGTGCCAGCAGTTTGGGGGGTTCGGGCTCTGGTGAAAAACTGTTTTTT. This gives the protein CASSLGGSGSGEKLFF.

The chain is built from TRBV5-4 and TRBJ2-1, with 8 bases identical to TRBD2. Germline V gene lookup returns CDR1 SGHNT and CDR2 YYREEE (reference sequence). After removal of 0 bases from V and 4 bases from J, the junction contained 3 bases not matched to a gene. The CDR3 extends over 15 amino acids. The CDR3 loop reads CASSLAAGAYNEQFF. The CDR3, as DNA: TGTGCCAGCAGCTTGGCAGCGGGGGCTTACAATGAGCAGTTCTTC.

The rearrangement joins TRBV4-2 to TRBJ2-5; 9 bases line up with TRBD2. Looked up from germline, CDR1 is LGHNA and CDR2 is YNFKEQ. The CDR3 covers 15 residues. V was pared by 0 bases and J by 7 bases, with 6 bases of the junction left unmatched. This CDR3 is CASSQEVGGRVTQYF. The CDR3 DNA sequence: TGTGCCAGCAGCCAAGAGGTGGGCGGGAGGGTGACCCAGTACTTC.

The rearrangement links TRBV7-2 to TRBJ2-7; 8 nucleotides agree with TRBD2. Germline lookup yields CDR1 SGHTA and CDR2 FQGNSA. The CDR3 is 16 amino acids. The J segment lost 2 bases and the V segment lost 1 base, leaving 7 bases of the junction unmatched. This chain's CDR3 is CASSLGRAGDPYEQYF. CDR3 bases: TGTGCCAGCAGCTTAGGGCGAGCGGGGGATCCCTACGAGCAGTACTTC. Full variable domain (outside the CDR3, taken from reference TRBV7-2 and TRBJ2-7): GAGVSQSPSNKVTEKGKDVELRCDPISGHTALYWYRQSLGQGLEFLIYFQGNSAPDKSGLPSDRFSAERTGGSVSTLTIQRTQQEDSAVYLCASSLGRAGDPYEQYFGPGTRLTVT.

The rearrangement links TRBV14 to TRBJ2-3, with no clear D. V lost 5 bases and J 5 bases, leaving 14 bases between the germline ends. The CDR3 is made up of 14 amino acids. The V gene's germline CDR1 is SGHDN and CDR2 FVKESK. CDR3 amino acids: CASSTRQPGDTQYF. CDR3 DNA sequence: TGTGCCAGCAGCACCCGACAACCTGGAGATACGCAGTATTTT.

This chain connects TRBV6-5 to TRBJ2-7, with D unclear. V lost 0 bases to trimming and J lost 3 bases, with 9 bases between them. Germline V lookup: CDR1 MNHEY, CDR2 SVGAGI. The CDR3 has 14 residues. The CDR3 DNA reads TGTGCCAGCAGTTACTCGGTGGATTTCTACGAGCAGTACTTC. Residues: CASSYSVDFYEQYF.

V gene TRBV7-3 combines with J gene TRBJ2-4, with 8 bases lining up with TRBD2. The CDR3 spans 15 residues. V dropped 5 bases and J dropped 9; count of bases not matched to a gene: 12. Germline lookup yields CDR1 SGHTA and CDR2 FQGTGA. CDR3: CASSPGGGRFGIQYF. The CDR3 DNA reads as TGTGCCAGCAGCCCGGGGGGCGGGAGGTTCGGCATTCAGTACTTC. The variable domain in full, completed from reference TRBV7-3 and TRBJ2-4, reads GAGVSQTPSNKVTEKGKYVELRCDPISGHTALYWYRQSLGQGPEFLIYFQGTGAADDSGLPNDRFFAVRPEGSVSTLKIQRTERGDSAVYLCASSPGGGRFGIQYFGAGTRLSVL.

The sample holds a few counts of this clone. The CDR3 reads CASSFLGEDTGELFF. The DNA of the CDR3 is TGTGCCAGCAGTTTTCTAGGGGAGGACACCGGGGAGCTGTTTTTT. This chain connects TRBV28 to TRBJ2-2; tentatively, D is TRBD2 (6 bases). The CDR3 loop spans 15 amino acids. The germline V and J ends were trimmed by 3 bases and 3 bases, with 11 bases remaining between them. Germline V lookup: CDR1 MDHEN, CDR2 SYDVKM.

As concerns this clone: The sample carries other DNA sequences with the same CDR3. This sequence joins TRBV29-1 and TRBJ1-2; D ambiguous. Germline-derived CDR1 and CDR2 are SQVTM and ANQGSEA. V shed 7 bases and J shed 6 bases, with 12 bases lying between them. The CDR3 sequence is 11 residues long. The CDR3 DNA reads as TGCAGCGGTCGGTACGGGGATGGCTACACCTTC. This codes for CSGRYGDGYTF.

The V gene is TRBV9, the J gene TRBJ2-7, with D unclear. CDR1 is SGDLS, CDR2 YYNGEE, per germline. Trimming left V 3 bases short and J 3 bases short, with 7 bases between. The CDR3 is 12 amino acids. CDR3 loop: CASSASGYEQYF. CDR3 bases: TGTGCCAGCAGCGCCTCGGGCTACGAGCAGTACTTC.

The chain links TRBV5-4 to TRBJ1-2, with D unresolved. Looked up from germline, CDR1 is SGHNT and CDR2 is YYREEE (reference sequence). This CDR3 contains 13 residues. V lost 4 bases and J 4 bases, leaving 11 bases between the germline ends. The CDR3 DNA is TGTGCCAGCAGCCTGGACTCTCTCTATGGCTACACCTTC. The encoded protein is CASSLDSLYGYTF.

V gene TRBV10-3 combines with J gene TRBJ2-4; D uncertain. Per germline, CDR1 ENHRY and CDR2 SYGVKD. The CDR3 extends over 17 amino acids. Trimming cost V 0 bases and J 1 base, with 13 bases left between them. The CDR3 region has the DNA TGTGCCATCAGTGAGTCTTTGCGGACCTTGGCCAAAAACATTCAGTACTTC. Its protein is CAISESLRTLAKNIQYF.

This clone occurred many times. The chain has TRBV27 and TRBJ2-7; D is possibly TRBD2 (6 bases). Germline lookup yields CDR1 MNHEY and CDR2 SMNVEV (reference sequence). Trimming removed 5 bases from V and 7 bases from J, with 15 bases in between. The CDR3 has 13 amino acids. The CDR3 spells CASSPANRGEQYF. The DNA of the CDR3 is TGTGCCAGCAGTCCCGCAAATCGGGGGGAGCAGTACTTC.

The V and J genes are TRBV19 and TRBJ2-7; 7 bases fit TRBD1. V was clipped by 6 bases and J by 4 bases; unmatched bases: 3. The CDR3 extends over 12 amino acids. The V gene's germline CDR1 is LNHDA and CDR2 SQIVND (reference sequence). The CDR3 DNA reads as TGTGCCAGTAGCGTGACAGGGTACGAGCAGTACTTC. Translated: CASSVTGYEQYF.